The 15 T cell receptor beta chains in this list originate from one sample, sequenced in a study of T-cell reconstitution after alpha-beta-depleted transplantation in children listed by TCRdb under 2016. Receptors were amplified or captured by PCR. The sample was run on an Illumina HiSeq 2500. To normalize quantification of the TCRbeta repertoire, the TCR libraries were built with molecular barcoding that relied on unique molecular identifiers. TCRdb trimmed the raw reads at Q25, called clones with MiXCR and kept productive beta chains. Duplicate CDR3 protein sequences are folded into a single record with the most common DNA and genes. The sample data list a few hundred thousand distinct CDR3 sequences, and about a tenth of these were observed just once. The ten most abundant clones make up less than 8% of the sample. The sample was PBMCs from the stem cell graft donor, taken from the stem cell graft. The receptors here all came from a human donor who donated a stem cell graft to a child with acute lymphoblastic leukemia.

The table lists this clonotype with many counts. The CDR3 nucleotides read TGTGCCAGCCATTTGGGGGATCAGCCCCAGCATTTT. Its translation: CASHLGDQPQHF. This sequence joins TRBV6-6 and TRBJ1-5; tentative D call: TRBD1 (5 bases). CDR1 and CDR2 from the germline V gene are MNHNY and SVGAGI (reference sequence). The V gene lost 8 bases and the J gene lost 5 bases, with 10 bases spanning the gap. The CDR3 covers 12 residues.

This clonotype was seen ten or more times. This sequence joins TRBV27 and TRBJ2-2; D is possibly TRBD1 or TRBD2 (5 bases each). CDR1 MNHEY and CDR2 SMNVEV come from the germline V gene (reference sequence). Trimming removed 8 bases at V and 0 bases at J, with 16 bases between. CDR3 size: 16 residues. CDR3 coding DNA: TGTGCCAGCGGAACCTCGGGACCAACGAACACCGGGGAGCTGTTTTTT. This gives the protein CASGTSGPTNTGELFF.

J is TRBJ2-7 and V is TRBV11-1, with TRBD2 identical over 9 bases. Per the germline V gene, CDR1 is SGHAT and CDR2 is FQDESV (reference sequence). V was clipped by 4 bases and J by 2 bases; unmatched bases: 6. This CDR3 has 15 amino acids. CDR3 amino acids: CASSSGLAFTYEQYF. CDR3 DNA: TGTGCCAGCAGCTCAGGACTAGCGTTCACCTACGAGCAGTACTTC.

The rearrangement joins TRBV7-9 to TRBJ2-5, with D possibly being TRBD2 (5 bases). CDR1 and CDR2 from the germline V gene are SEHNR and FQNEAQ (reference sequence). The germline V and J ends were trimmed by 0 bases and 2 bases, with 7 bases remaining between them. CDR3 length: 14 amino acids. This CDR3 reads CASSLARTQETQYF. The DNA of the CDR3 is TGTGCCAGCAGCTTAGCCCGGACTCAAGAGACCCAGTACTTC.

In this sample, this clonotype turned up many times. This chain joins TRBV29-1 and TRBJ1-1, with 7 bases that match TRBD1. V lost 6 bases and J lost 2; bases outside the gene matches: 6. The CDR3 is 13 residues long. The germline V gene encodes CDR1 SQVTM and CDR2 ANQGSEA. DNA for the CDR3: TGCAGCGTGAGGACAGGACCCAACACTGAAGCTTTCTTT. Amino acid sequence: CSVRTGPNTEAFF.

The table lists this clonotype with many counts. The chain couples TRBV5-6 to TRBJ2-7; D remains ambiguous. Trimming stripped 4 bases from V and 1 base from J, with 12 bases between. The CDR3 totals 14 residues. CDR1 SGHDT and CDR2 YYEEEE come from the germline V gene. As DNA, the CDR3 is TGTGCCAGCAGCATTTGGGCCCGGTCCTACGAGCAGTACTTC. Protein: CASSIWARSYEQYF.

This clonotype occurred a few times. This chain connects TRBV27 to TRBJ2-1, with D perhaps TRBD1 (6 bases). In germline, CDR1 is MNHEY, CDR2 SMNVEV (reference sequence). With 8 bases removed from V and 4 bases from J, the gap between germline ends came to 18 bases. There are 15 residues in the CDR3. CDR3 loop: CASHRAGDEYNEQFF. CDR3 DNA: TGTGCCAGCCATCGGGCAGGGGATGAATACAATGAGCAGTTCTTC.

This clonotype has a handful of counts. The chain links TRBV2 to TRBJ2-7; 12 nucleotides agree with TRBD2. There are 20 residues in the CDR3. Trimming at V came to 6 bases and at J to 0 bases, leaving 18 bases not matched to a gene. CDR1 is SNHLY, CDR2 FYNNEI, per germline. The DNA for the CDR3 is TGTGCCAGCAGCCGTCCCCGGGTTAGACTAGCGGGGGTCAACTCCTACGAGCAGTACTTC. Amino acids: CASSRPRVRLAGVNSYEQYF.

This clonotype was seen at least ten times. J is TRBJ2-5 and V is TRBV3-1; 13 nucleotides align to TRBD2. Trimming at V came to 4 bases and at J to 4 bases, leaving 3 bases not matched to a gene. Germline values: CDR1 LGHDT, CDR2 YNNKEL (reference sequence). CDR3 length: 15 amino acids. CDR3 residues: CASSLRLAGGETQYF. Written as DNA, the CDR3 is TGTGCCAGCAGCCTAAGACTAGCGGGGGGAGAGACCCAGTACTTC.

This clonotype occurred a few times. The chain employs TRBV2 and TRBJ2-7, with D hard to call. The CDR3 length is 12 residues. Germline V CDR1 and CDR2: SNHLY, FYNNEI. Trimming took off 5 bases at V and 3 bases at J, with 8 bases between the two ends. CDR3 nucleotide sequence: TGTGCCAGCAGTCTGCTGTTCTACGAGCAGTACTTC. This encodes CASSLLFYEQYF.

This clonotype has at least ten counts. V and J are TRBV4-1 and TRBJ1-1; tentatively, D is TRBD1 (6 bases). In germline, CDR1 is MGHRA, CDR2 YSYEKL. Trimming removed 5 bases from V and 0 bases from J, with 13 bases in between. The CDR3 extends over 15 amino acids. For the CDR3, the DNA is TGCGCCAGCAGCTCAGGGGATTTAATGAACACTGAAGCTTTCTTT. Translating gives CASSSGDLMNTEAFF.

This clonotype has more than one count but fewer than ten. This chain uses TRBV6-2 or TRBV6-3 with TRBJ2-3; the match to TRBD2 covers 8 bases. The J segment lost 5 bases and the V segment lost 6 bases, leaving 7 bases of the junction unmatched. Germline lookup yields CDR1 MNHEY and CDR2 SVGEGT. This CDR3 is built from 14 residues. As DNA, the CDR3 is TGTGCCAGCAGCCGAGCGGGGGTGGAAGATACGCAGTATTTT. This translates into CASSRAGVEDTQYF.

In this sample, this clonotype turned up many times. This chain links TRBV20-1 with TRBJ1-6; tentatively, D is TRBD1 (5 bases). The CDR3 is made up of 18 amino acids. The germline V and J ends were trimmed by 2 bases and 1 base, with 18 bases remaining between them. Per germline, CDR1 DFQATT and CDR2 SNEGSKA (reference sequence). The CDR3 is CSARQGNSIGSYNSPLHF. For the CDR3, the DNA is TGCAGTGCTAGACAGGGTAATAGTATCGGGTCCTATAATTCACCCCTCCACTTT.

The genes are TRBV19 and TRBJ1-5; D not resolved. This CDR3 has 14 residues. The germline gives CDR1 LNHDA, CDR2 SQIVND (reference sequence). Trimming shortened V by 9 bases and J by 0 bases, and 12 bases separated the two germline ends. The CDR3 DNA reads as TGTGCCAGCTCCAGGAGCCATAGCAATCAGCCCCAGCATTTT. This sequence encodes CASSRSHSNQPQHF.

This clonotype was found a few times. The gene calls are TRBV5-6 and TRBJ1-1, with D perhaps TRBD1 (6 bases). V dropped 1 base and J dropped 1 base, with 14 bases sitting between them. CDR1 is SGHDT, CDR2 YYEEEE, per germline. The CDR3 loop spans 16 amino acids. The CDR3 DNA is TGTGCCAGCAGCTTGAAAACGGGGGCAAAGAACACTGAAGCTTTCTTT. Translated, it gives CASSLKTGAKNTEAFF.